The rows below give T cell receptor beta chains drawn from one sample of a study of response to subunit inactivated influenza vaccine. In TCRdb, the RT-PCR reads were re-called with MiXCR into one record per CDR3 protein. The sample carries approximately 700,000 distinct CDR3 sequences, roughly 13% recorded once. The starting material was PBMCs from blood, obtained 14 days before vaccination. The receptors were gathered from a man aged 45 to 65 who received an inactivated influenza vaccine. Each CDR3 is given with its conserved first and last residue. The order of the fields is J gene, D gene, clone size, V gene, CDR3 DNA, CDR3 protein. D genes are given only for firm matches. Expanded clones are given a class, and other clones once, few, many or no size at all.

>TRBJ2-5|TRBD2|.|TRBV19
TGTGCCAGCCAGACTAGCGGGGGGGCATGGGAGACCCAGTACTTC
CASQTSGGAWETQYF
>TRBJ2-1|TRBD2|once|TRBV9
TGTGCCAGCAGCCCACTTACGGGAGGGCCCCTTTTTGGGCAGTTCTTC
CASSPLTGGPLFGQFF
>TRBJ2-1|TRBD1|.|TRBV6-2/TRBV6-3
TGTGCCAGCAGTTACTTCCGACAGGGGTTCAACAATGAGCAGTTCTTC
CASSYFRQGFNNEQFF
>TRBJ2-1|.|.|TRBV12-3/TRBV12-4
TGTGCCAGCAGCCATGTAAGAGGCAATGAGCAGTTCTTC
CASSHVRGNEQFF
>TRBJ1-5|TRBD1|few|TRBV25-1
TGTGCCAGCAGTGAGCACGGGACAGGGCATGATCAGCCCCAGCATTTT
CASSEHGTGHDQPQHF
>TRBJ1-1|.|few|TRBV5-1
TGCGCCAGCAGCTTGGGGAGGGGAACAAACACTGAAGCTTTCTTT
CASSLGRGTNTEAFF
>TRBJ2-5|.|many|TRBV29-1
TGCAGCGTTCTCTCCGCGGTCCGCGAGACCCAGTACTTC
CSVLSAVRETQYF
>TRBJ2-7|.|few|TRBV5-1
TGCGCCAGCAGCTTGGTTCTAGGCCTCGAGCAGTACTTC
CASSLVLGLEQYF
>TRBJ2-1|.|few|TRBV6-5
TGTGCCAGCAGTTACTCGGTATCGGTGGCAGGTGAGCAGTTCTTC
CASSYSVSVAGEQFF
>TRBJ2-7|.|few|TRBV4-1
TGCGCCAGCAGCTCCAGAGGAGGGAGCGGCGAGCAGTACTTC
CASSSRGGSGEQYF
>TRBJ2-7|TRBD2|few|TRBV7-2
TGTGCCAGCAGCTTAGGGATTAGCGGGCTTAGCTCCTACGAGCAGTACTTC
CASSLGISGLSSYEQYF
>TRBJ2-3|TRBD2|.|TRBV15
TGTGCCACCAGCAGAGATCTCCCAGCGGGATCTGATACGCAGTATTTT
CATSRDLPAGSDTQYF
>TRBJ2-7|.|.|TRBV10-3
TGTGCCATCAGTGAGAGGGAGGGGGAGAGGACTTTTCCCTACGAGCAGTACTTC
CAISEREGERTFPYEQYF
>TRBJ2-2|.|.|TRBV6-5
TGTGCCAGCAGTTACTCGCGGAGGGTCTACACCGGGGAGCTGTTTTTT
CASSYSRRVYTGELFF
>TRBJ2-2|.|few|TRBV6-2/TRBV6-3
TGTGCCAGCAGTTACTCGGGGGAAATCGGGGAGCTGTTTTTT
CASSYSGEIGELFF
>TRBJ2-5|.|.|TRBV2
TGTGCCAGCAGTGAATCGTACAGAGTGCAAGAGACCCAGTACTTC
CASSESYRVQETQYF
>TRBJ2-7|TRBD1|.|TRBV7-9
TGTGCCAGCAGCTCGTGGACAGGCCCCTACGAGCAGTACTTC
CASSSWTGPYEQYF
>TRBJ2-1|.|few|TRBV12-3/TRBV12-4
TGTGCCAGCAACCTAAACGGCGGGGATGAGCAGTTCTTC
CASNLNGGDEQFF
>TRBJ2-7|.|.|TRBV7-2
TGTGCCAGCAGCTTAGTATGGGGGCCTGACTACGAGCAGTACTTC
CASSLVWGPDYEQYF
>TRBJ1-5|.|few|TRBV6-1
TGTGCCAGCAGTGAAGGGGGGGACATCTATCAGCCCCAGCATTTT
CASSEGGDIYQPQHF
>TRBJ2-7|.|.|TRBV29-1
TGCAGCGTTGAACAGGGGACCTCCTACGAGCAGTACTTC
CSVEQGTSYEQYF
>TRBJ1-5|.|.|TRBV3-1
TGTGCCAGCAGCCAAGGGTACGGGTCCCAGCATTTT
CASSQGYGSQHF
>TRBJ1-1|.|few|TRBV3-1
TGTGCCAGCAGCCTTAGAAGCGGTGACACTGAAGCTTTCTTT
CASSLRSGDTEAFF
>TRBJ2-7|.|.|TRBV7-9
TGTGCCAGCAGCCGAGACGGCGGCTTCATCTACGAGCAGTACTTC
CASSRDGGFIYEQYF
>TRBJ2-2|.|.|TRBV5-1
TGCGCCAGCAGAGAACAGGCCCAGAACACCGGGGAGCTGTTTTTT
CASREQAQNTGELFF
>TRBJ2-1|.|.|TRBV6-1
TGTGCCAGCAGTGTTGAAGGGGGTGGGCTGAATGAGCAGTTCTTC
CASSVEGGGLNEQFF
>TRBJ2-5|.|.|TRBV5-1
TGCGCCAGCAGCGACGGGACACCCCGGGAGACCCAGTACTTC
CASSDGTPRETQYF
>TRBJ2-3|TRBD2|.|TRBV5-1
TGCGCCAGCAGCTTGGGCGGGAGGGATTTGGATACGCAGTATTTT
CASSLGGRDLDTQYF
>TRBJ2-1|.|many|TRBV10-3
TGTGCCATCAGTGAGTCATCCGGGGGGCGCTACAATGAGCAGTTCTTC
CAISESSGGRYNEQFF
>TRBJ2-3|TRBD2|many|TRBV29-1
TGCAGCGTTGTTGGGACTAGCGGGGATCACACAGATACGCAGTATTTT
CSVVGTSGDHTDTQYF
>TRBJ2-5|TRBD2|.|TRBV5-7
TGTGCCAGCAGCCTCGGACTAGCGGGTCAGTGGGCCCAGTACTTC
CASSLGLAGQWAQYF
>TRBJ2-7|TRBD1|few|TRBV25-1
TGTGCCAGCAGCGAGGGGGCGAGGGCCGAGCAGTACTTC
CASSEGARAEQYF
>TRBJ2-7|TRBD2|many|TRBV20-1
TGCAGTGTTCTTCGGAGCGGGAGGACCTACGAGCAGTACTTC
CSVLRSGRTYEQYF
>TRBJ2-3|.|.|TRBV4-1
TGCGCCAGCAGCCAAGAATGGAGGAGCGTAGATACGCAGTATTTT
CASSQEWRSVDTQYF
>TRBJ2-7|TRBD1|few|TRBV7-6
TGTGCCAGCAGCTTAGTCGGTGGGGACAGGGGCTGCTACGAGCAGTACTTC
CASSLVGGDRGCYEQYF
>TRBJ2-3|.|.|TRBV11-2
TGTGCCAGCAGCTTAGTGGTGCCGAGTGATACGCAGTATTTT
CASSLVVPSDTQYF
>TRBJ2-7|.|.|TRBV9
TGTGCCAGCAGCGTAGGTCAGGACAGCACCTACGAGCAGTACTTC
CASSVGQDSTYEQYF
>TRBJ2-7|TRBD1|.|TRBV7-7
TGTGCCAGCAGCCCCAGGACAGGGCCCTACCACGAGCAGTACTTC
CASSPRTGPYHEQYF
>TRBJ2-1|.|few|TRBV5-6
TGTGCCAGCAGCGTAGACAGGTTCAATGAGCAGTTCTTC
CASSVDRFNEQFF
>TRBJ1-2|.|.|TRBV27
TGTGCCAGCAGTTTCCGGGGAACTAACTATGGCTACACCTTC
CASSFRGTNYGYTF
>TRBJ2-7|TRBD1|.|TRBV5-4
TGTGCCAGTTCTCGGCGAGGGGGCGGCCTTTCCGAGCAGTACTTC
CASSRRGGGLSEQYF
>TRBJ2-1|TRBD2|.|TRBV10-2
TGCGCCAGCAGGGAGGGACTAGCGGCACCGGGGCAGTTCTTC
CASREGLAAPGQFF
>TRBJ2-3|.|.|TRBV6-5
TGTGCCAGCAGTTACGCTAGCAGGGGCACAGATACGCAGTATTTT
CASSYASRGTDTQYF
>TRBJ1-2|TRBD1|few|TRBV20-1
TGCAGTGCTAGCCCCGGGACAGGCTGGAATGGCTACACCTTC
CSASPGTGWNGYTF
>TRBJ2-4|TRBD1|.|TRBV28
TGTGCCACTGGGACAGGGTGGGACAAAAACATTCAGTACTTC
CATGTGWDKNIQYF
>TRBJ2-3|TRBD1|.|TRBV19
TGTGCCAGTAGGGATTACAGGGGGGGCACAGATACGCAGTATTTT
CASRDYRGGTDTQYF
>TRBJ1-5|TRBD1|.|TRBV18
TGTGCCAGCTCACCTCCCGGTACAGGGGGCAATCAGCCCCAGCATTTT
CASSPPGTGGNQPQHF
>TRBJ2-3|.|.|TRBV6-1
TGTGCCAGCAGGGCGGGAAATCGTGGGGATACGCAGTATTTT
CASRAGNRGDTQYF
>TRBJ2-7|TRBD2|.|TRBV5-1
TGCGCCAGCACCCCCTTAGTCGCTAGCGGGGGGACAGTCAACTACGAGCAGTACTTC
CASTPLVASGGTVNYEQYF
>TRBJ1-4|.|.|TRBV5-1
TGCGCCAGCAAGGATTCCAGCCGAACTAATGAAAAACTGTTTTTT
CASKDSSRTNEKLFF
>TRBJ2-3|.|few|TRBV5-1
TGCGCCAGCAGCTTGGTGTCCCGGGACACAGATACGCAGTATTTT
CASSLVSRDTDTQYF